The 3 T cell receptor beta chains below were found in one sample sequenced in a study of control samples from healthy donors and cancer patients. The assay was immunoSEQ multiplex PCR, and TCRdb's table has in-frame clones only and misses some. The sample lists over 150,000 clones; 95% to 96% were seen once. The sample comprised blood. These receptors were taken from a woman aged 25-40 years in good health.

The chain carries TRBV7-2 and TRBJ2-1; D is undetermined. Germline CDR1 SGHTA, CDR2 FQGNSA. This CDR3 is built from 12 residues. V was clipped by 2 bases and J by 10 bases, with 9 bases between them. DNA of the CDR3: TGTGCCAGCAGCTTACGGCTTTCGGAGCAGTTCTTC. Its translation: CASSLRLSEQFF.

The V gene is TRBV4-2, the J gene TRBJ1-1; 10 bases fit TRBD1. Per germline, CDR1 LGHNA and CDR2 YNFKEQ. The CDR3 is made up of 16 amino acids. J was trimmed by 4 bases and V by 2 bases; bases with no gene match: 7. The CDR3 sequence is CASSQLTGGRGTEAFF. CDR3 DNA: TGTGCCAGCAGCCAATTGACAGGGGGCAGGGGCACTGAAGCTTTCTTT.

The chain carries TRBV10-2 and TRBJ1-2, with D unresolved. V was trimmed by 2 bases and J by 5 bases, leaving 15 bases between them. CDR3 length equals 15 residues. Per the germline V gene, CDR1 is WSHSY and CDR2 is SAAADI. The CDR3 loop reads CASSEDLWAGYGYTF. CDR3 DNA: TGCGCCAGCAGTGAGGATTTGTGGGCCGGGTATGGCTACACCTTC.